This TCR beta chain was captured in a study of cytomegalovirus exposure and HLA in healthy donors. Study-wide results and caveats: The classifier reportedly diagnosed cytomegalovirus status with high sensitivity and specificity. Most of the CMV-associated TCR beta chains (in a later analysis) appeared to be HLA-restricted. Later, an analysis found that common viral pathogens appeared to be linked with several of the most significant clusters.

Use of 60 Vbeta and 13 Jbeta primers characterized the PCR. This table comes from immunoSEQ multiplex PCR, and its TCRdb copy is limited to in-frame clones, with some not included. The sample includes 40,000 to 55,000 clones, about three quarters of them seen just once. The CDR3 has 17 amino acids. The V end was cut by 6 bases, the J end by 3 bases, with 23 bases between. Germline assignment: CDR1 MDHEN and CDR2 SYDVKM. On this clone: Its antigen remains unidentified.

These donors, healthy bone marrow donors, were studied. This TCR was recovered from a woman aged 40 to 55 in good health and CMV-seropositive. Specimen: PBMCs. The chain joins TRBV28 to TRBJ1-1; TRBD1 might be the D (5 bases). The CDR3 nucleotides are TGTGCCAGCAGCCCGGCGCCTTACAGGAAACGTGACACTGAAGCTTTCTTT. This encodes CASSPAPYRKRDTEAFF.